These 15 T cell receptor beta chains were sequenced from one sample in a study of blood T cell repertoires in COVID-19. Profiled with immunoSEQ multiplex PCR; TCRdb holds only in-frame clones, not every one. Of some 200,000 clones detected, 80% to 90% appear once; the ten largest clones hold about 14%. Sequencing was performed on peripheral blood. The receptors shown here come from a woman aged 70 to 79 with COVID-19, enrolled during active disease.

The chain carries TRBV7-9 and TRBJ1-6, with 7 bases lining up with TRBD1. V lost 6 bases, J lost 6 bases, and 8 bases stayed unmatched. The CDR3 is 15 amino acids. The germline CDR1 and CDR2 sequences are SEHNR and FQNEAQ (reference sequence). The CDR3 loop reads CASRETGTVNSPLHF. CDR3 in DNA: TGTGCCAGCAGAGAAACCGGGACAGTTAATTCACCCCTCCACTTT.

The rearrangement uses TRBV5-6 and TRBJ2-5; possibly TRBD1 for D (5 bases). CDR1 SGHDT and CDR2 YYEEEE come from the germline V gene. V was clipped by 4 bases and J by 4 bases, with 14 bases between them. The CDR3 is 14 residues long. CDR3 in amino acids: CASSRPTGAETQYF. Written as DNA, the CDR3 is TGTGCCAGCAGCCGTCCTACAGGAGCAGAGACCCAGTACTTC.

The V call is TRBV5-1, the J call TRBJ2-7, with 11 bases matching TRBD1. CDR1 and CDR2 from the germline V gene are SGHRS and YFSETQ. The junction had 2 bases not matched to a gene; V was cut back by 3 bases and J by 3 bases. The length of the CDR3 is 14 residues. The CDR3 DNA follows: TGCGCCAGCAGCTCCGGGACAGGGGGCTACGAGCAGTACTTC. Translating it yields CASSSGTGGYEQYF.

The chain employs TRBV5-1 and TRBJ2-3; 13 bases line up with TRBD2. CDR1 is SGHRS and CDR2 is YFSETQ in the germline V gene. V lost 4 bases to trimming and J lost 1 base; unmatched junction nucleotides: 3. The CDR3 totals 16 residues. The CDR3 loop reads CASSGGTSGGTDTQYF. The CDR3 coding sequence is TGCGCCAGCAGCGGCGGGACTAGCGGGGGCACAGATACGCAGTATTTT.

This chain joins TRBV28 and TRBJ2-3, with unresolved D. Looked up from germline, CDR1 is MDHEN and CDR2 is SYDVKM. Trimming stripped 5 bases from V and 3 bases from J, with 6 bases between. The CDR3 is 12 residues long. This CDR3 is CASSPGTDTQYF. For the CDR3, the DNA is TGTGCCAGCAGTCCCGGGACAGATACGCAGTATTTT.

The chain couples TRBV5-3 to TRBJ1-4; 9 nucleotides align to TRBD1. TRBV5-3 is given ORF status, its function remaining uncertain. V shed 3 bases, J shed 7 bases, and the junction held 13 bases outside the gene matches. CDR3 length equals 17 residues. The DNA of the CDR3 is TGTGCCAGAAGCTGTCGGGACAGGGTCGGTTGGGGTGAAAAACTGTTTTTT. This encodes CARSCRDRVGWGEKLFF.

The chain couples TRBV5-6 to TRBJ1-2; D remains unclear. V dropped 0 bases and J dropped 2 bases, with 8 bases sitting between them. CDR3 size: 14 residues. Per the germline V gene, CDR1 is SGHDT and CDR2 is YYEEEE. CDR3 sequence reads: CASSLVPENYGYTF. Written as DNA, the CDR3 is TGTGCCAGCAGCTTGGTGCCGGAGAACTATGGCTACACCTTC.

The genes are TRBV27 and TRBJ1-4; no reliable D call. CDR1 MNHEY and CDR2 SMNVEV come from the germline V gene (reference sequence). V lost 3 bases to trimming and J lost 8 bases, with 10 bases between them. This CDR3 comprises 13 residues. CDR3 in DNA: TGTGCCAGCAGTTTCCGCGGGGAGGAAAAACTGTTTTTT. Amino acid sequence: CASSFRGEEKLFF.

This clone showed up just once. The chain combines TRBV5-4 with TRBJ1-1, with TRBD1 matching 8 bases. The V gene's germline CDR1 is SGHNT and CDR2 YYREEE (reference sequence). The trim removed 4 bases at V and 6 bases at J, leaving 11 bases unmatched. CDR3 length: 15 residues. The CDR3 nucleotides read TGTGCCAGCAGCGGCGATCAGGGGGCCGGTTCTGAAGCTTTCTTT. This gives the protein CASSGDQGAGSEAFF.

This clone was recorded once. The V gene is TRBV19, the J gene TRBJ2-3; tentative D call: TRBD1 (6 bases). V lost 3 bases to trimming and J lost 3 bases, with 13 bases between them. Germline values: CDR1 LNHDA, CDR2 SQIVND (reference sequence). The CDR3 is made up of 15 amino acids. CDR3 sequence (DNA): TGTGCCAGTAGTATCGGTAGGGGGAGAACAGATACGCAGTATTTT. Its protein is CASSIGRGRTDTQYF.

The genes are TRBV4-1 and TRBJ2-4, with D tentatively TRBD2 (5 bases). Germline V gives CDR1 MGHRA, CDR2 YSYEKL. The CDR3 contains 17 residues. Trimming left V 6 bases short and J 0 bases short, with 18 bases between. Written as DNA, the CDR3 is TGCGCCAGCAGTTCGGAGGACGTGAGACTAGCCAAAAACATTCAGTACTTC. It is translated as CASSSEDVRLAKNIQYF.

This chain links TRBV12-3 or TRBV12-4 with TRBJ2-3, with D hard to call. This CDR3 is 12 amino acids long. Trimming removed 5 bases from V and 0 bases from J, with 3 bases in between. The CDR3 DNA sequence: TGTGCCAGCAGTACTAGCACAGATACGCAGTATTTT. This gives the protein CASSTSTDTQYF.

The rearrangement uses TRBV6-1 and TRBJ1-5; TRBD1 agrees at 7 bases. From germline, CDR1 is MNHNS and CDR2 SASEGT. Trimming cost V 4 bases and J 7 bases; bases outside gene matches: 13. The length of the CDR3 is 16 residues. CDR3 in DNA: TGTGCCAGCAGTGGGGCACAGGGGAGGTATGGACAGCCCCAGCATTTT. This encodes CASSGAQGRYGQPQHF.

V usage is TRBV6-1 and J usage is TRBJ1-1; D is possibly TRBD1 (6 bases). Germline CDR1 is MNHNS and CDR2 is SASEGT. V was clipped by 3 bases and J by 4 bases, with 9 bases between them. CDR3 length: 13 amino acids. The CDR3 spells CASSDQGTTEAFF. The CDR3 nucleotides read TGTGCCAGCAGTGACCAGGGGACCACTGAAGCTTTCTTT.

This rearrangement joins TRBV28 to TRBJ2-7; 7 nucleotides match TRBD2. The CDR3 has 15 amino acids. Germline CDR1 MDHEN, CDR2 SYDVKM. V gave up 6 bases and J gave up 0 bases; unmatched junction bases: 8. CDR3 coding DNA: TGTGCCAGCAGCCCGGGGGGTTTGAGCTCCTACGAGCAGTACGTC. Residues: CASSPGGLSSYEQYV.